This T cell receptor (beta chain) was identified in a study of blood T cell repertoires in COVID-19. At the level of the study: T cells, B-cell-depleted T cells, or PBMCs supplied cDNA or gDNA.

The CDR3 length is 13 residues. The germline V gene has CDR1 MNHEY and CDR2 SVGAGI. Trimming at V came to 6 bases and at J to 13 bases, leaving 9 bases not matched to a gene. The repertoire was sequenced with immunoSEQ multiplex PCR; TCRdb's copy has only in-frame clones and lacks some. The data show 130,000 to 150,000 clones, roughly 83% seen once. The sample taken for sequencing was PBMCs or T cells enriched from blood (not recorded which). The chain uses TRBV6-5 and TRBJ2-1; 10 bases agree with TRBD1. The clonotype originates from a man in his fifties who had recovered from COVID-19. The DNA for the CDR3 is TGTGCCAGCAGACCCGGGACAGGGGTTGGCCAGTTCTTC. Amino acid sequence: CASRPGTGVGQFF.